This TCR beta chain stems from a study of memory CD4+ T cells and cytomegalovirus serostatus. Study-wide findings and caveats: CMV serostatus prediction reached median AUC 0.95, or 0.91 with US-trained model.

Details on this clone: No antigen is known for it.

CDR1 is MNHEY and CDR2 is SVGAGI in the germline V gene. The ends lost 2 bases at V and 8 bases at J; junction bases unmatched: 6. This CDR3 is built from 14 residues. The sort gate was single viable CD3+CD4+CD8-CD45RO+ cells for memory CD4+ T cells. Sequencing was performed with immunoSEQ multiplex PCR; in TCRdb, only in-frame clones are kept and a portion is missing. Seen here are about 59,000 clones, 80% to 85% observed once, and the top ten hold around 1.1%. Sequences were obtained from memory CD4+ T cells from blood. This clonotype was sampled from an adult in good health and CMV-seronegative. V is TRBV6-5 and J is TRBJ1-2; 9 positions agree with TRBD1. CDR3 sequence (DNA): TGTGCCAGCAGTTACACGGGACAGGGTCGCGGCTACACCTTC. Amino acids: CASSYTGQGRGYTF.